This T cell receptor beta chain is drawn from a study of Graves' ophthalmopathy and Graves' hyperthyroidism (dated by TCRdb to 2016 to 2018). Background on the whole study: Peripheral blood was collected at initial diagnosis, before any treatment. To explore V-J signatures that distinguish ophthalmopathy from hyperthyroidism, a discovery set of more than 90 patients was enrolled, made up of 43 with ophthalmopathy and 57 with stable hyperthyroidism. The study used TCR beta repertoire signatures to distinguish Graves' ophthalmopathy from Graves' hyperthyroidism and to predict progression to ophthalmopathy. In roughly 6 hyperthyroidism patients, the T-cell repertoires found in thyroid tissue were compared with those found in blood. An independent validation cohort was composed of 18 hyperthyroidism patients and roughly 16 patients who later progressed from hyperthyroidism to ophthalmopathy. In total, some 140 blood samples were TCR-sequenced: approximately 42 ophthalmopathy, approximately 75 hyperthyroidism and about 17 hyperthyroidism-to-ophthalmopathy patients. Following sampling, methimazole starting at 30 mg daily was administered to hyperthyroidism patients, and high-dose intravenous methylprednisolone was administered to ophthalmopathy patients.

TCR beta CDR3 regions were amplified from RNA transcripts for repertoire sequencing. HTBI primers and the Qiagen OneStep RT-PCR kit were used in a first-round RT-PCR, which was followed by a second-round multiplex PCR, size selection and purification. The libraries underwent paired-end sequencing with 100 bp reads on an Illumina HiSeq2000. The original methods were these. SOAPnuke was used to process the reads, removing any read that contained adapters or uncalled bases, had a mean Phred below 15, or lacked an exact match to the constant primer or identifier. COPE v1.2.5 was used to merge high-quality paired reads. Each unique nucleotide sequence was treated as a clonotype, and MiTCR v1.1 was used to align the clonotypes to the IMGT TRB V, D and J references. Analysis was restricted to V-J combinations with a frequency above 0.0001, which covered about 99% of repertoires. A TCR clonal expansion and chaos score per V-J combination was defined as the ratio of F50 clonal expansion to chaos observed in the TCRdist matrix. Welch's t-statistics and random forest were used to reduce the features to some 13 V-J combinations, which were then used as input to a naive Bayes classifier. The Morisita-Horn index was used to measure how similar the thyroid and blood repertoires were. Clones were called with MiXCR by TCRdb after fastp trimmed the public reads at Q25, and only in-frame beta chains were retained. Every entry covers one CDR3 protein and lists the most common genes and DNA from its rows. The V and J calls were not made by the authors but by TCRdb's processing. The sample records hundreds of thousands of distinct CDR3 sequences, around 40% of which are singletons. Of the sample, 44% is held by the ten largest clones.

Relative to germline, V is 1 base shorter and J is 5 bases shorter, with 11 bases between their ends. From the cysteine through the phenylalanine, the CDR3 covers 14 amino acids. CDR3 DNA only is kept here, 42 bases in frame from base 1. Per the germline V gene, SGHTA is the CDR1 and FQGNSA is the CDR2. This clonotype was observed a handful of times. No antigen is known for it. Nothing much larger sits one base from this clone, and base qualities are not available. Results and caveats for the whole study, not just this receptor: Ophthalmopathy was separated from stable hyperthyroidism by the 13-signature model with 85% to 90% sensitivity and 81% to 84% specificity in cross-validation and with 80%/75% in the test set. No statistical method was used to set the sample size in advance, and the investigators knew which group each participant was assigned to. Among expanded thyroid clonotypes with frequency above 0.001, most also showed up in blood, which suggests that blood repertoires may reflect the thyroid immune response. In validation, the model predicted ophthalmopathy progression with about 71% sensitivity and 72.22% specificity; around twelve predicted patients were CT-confirmed with GO in a median of around 6.5 months.

Ophthalmopathy patients had moderately to severely active disease, Clinical Activity Score of at least 3, NOSPECS grade of at least 4, and disease duration under 3 months. Patients with other autoimmune diseases, uncontrolled infections, pregnancy or lactation were excluded. Diagnosis was based on clinical symptoms, serum thyroxine, TRAb, thyroid ultrasound and orbital computed tomography. PBMCs were isolated from about 9.1 ml of fresh peripheral blood by Ficoll-Paque density gradient centrifugation. Total RNA was extracted with Trizol reagent and quality-checked on an Agilent 2100 Bioanalyzer. Sample: peripheral blood. The receptor's source is an adult man with Graves' ophthalmopathy. This chain is built from TRBV7-2 and TRBJ2-5, with an unclear D gene assignment. The encoded CDR3 is CASSLGLRSETQYF. The sequenced DNA is TGTGCCAGCAGCTTAGGCCTCAGGTCCGAGACCCAGTACTTC.